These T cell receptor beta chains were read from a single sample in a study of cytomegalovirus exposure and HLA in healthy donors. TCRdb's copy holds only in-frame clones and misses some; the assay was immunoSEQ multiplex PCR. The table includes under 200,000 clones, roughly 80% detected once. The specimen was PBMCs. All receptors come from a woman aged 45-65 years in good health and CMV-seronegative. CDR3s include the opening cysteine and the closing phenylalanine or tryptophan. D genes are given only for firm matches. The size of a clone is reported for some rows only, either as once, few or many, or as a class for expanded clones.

CASSAGLKNTEAFF,TGTGCCAGCAGTGCGGGACTTAAGAACACTGAAGCTTTCTTT,.,TRBV2,TRBJ1-1,14,.
CASRGQGGIAFF,TGCGCCAGCAGAGGACAGGGGGGGATAGCTTTCTTT,TRBD1,TRBV10-1,TRBJ1-1,12,.
CASSLALQRGEQYF,TGTGCCAGCAGCTTAGCGCTACAACGGGGCGAGCAGTACTTC,.,TRBV7-8,TRBJ2-7,14,.
CASSGRGPDEKLFF,TGTGCCAGCAGCGGCAGGGGTCCAGATGAAAAACTGTTTTTT,.,TRBV9,TRBJ1-4,14,once
CASSALQGDGYTF,TGTGCCAGCAGCGCCTTACAGGGGGATGGCTACACCTTC,TRBD1,TRBV7-2,TRBJ1-2,13,.
CASSAMWFEQYF,TGTGCCAGCAGTGCGATGTGGTTTGAGCAGTACTTC,.,TRBV6-6,TRBJ2-7,12,.
CSVSTGLGYTF,TGCAGCGTATCGACGGGTTTGGGCTACACCTTC,.,TRBV29-1,TRBJ1-2,11,.
CGPPWEFWGVGSGYTF,TGTGGCCCCCCCTGGGAGTTCTGGGGTGTCGGTTCTGGCTACACCTTC,.,TRBV7-3,TRBJ1-2,16,.
CASSPEGQGGIQYF,TGTGCCAGCTCACCGGAGGGACAGGGCGGGATTCAGTACTTC,TRBD1,TRBV18,TRBJ2-7,14,.
CASSPRMHRDGQPQHF,TGTGCCAGCTCACCACGTATGCACAGGGATGGTCAGCCCCAGCATTTT,.,TRBV18,TRBJ1-5,16,few
CASREASTDTQYF,TGTGCCAGCAGGGAGGCGAGCACAGATACGCAGTATTTT,.,TRBV28,TRBJ2-3,13,.
CASSDGTTNTGELFF,TGCGCCAGCAGTGACGGGACAACGAACACCGGGGAGCTGTTTTTT,.,TRBV10-2,TRBJ2-2,15,.
CASSPPGTGVLNTEAFF,TGCGCCAGCAGCCCCCCCGGGACAGGGGTCTTGAACACTGAAGCTTTCTTT,TRBD1,TRBV5-1,TRBJ1-1,17,.
CASKVGAPDTQYF,TGCGCCAGCAAAGTGGGAGCCCCAGATACGCAGTATTTT,.,TRBV5-1,TRBJ2-3,13,.
CASTLPGAVGTGGRYGYTF,TGTGCCAGCACACTACCTGGGGCGGTTGGGACAGGGGGCCGCTATGGCTACACCTTC,TRBD1,TRBV28,TRBJ1-2,19,once
CASSQNGQFNQPQHF,TGCGCCAGCAGCCAGAATGGACAGTTTAATCAGCCCCAGCATTTT,.,TRBV4-1,TRBJ1-5,15,.
CAISESAGGTEAFF,TGTGCCATCAGTGAGTCTGCGGGAGGCACTGAAGCTTTCTTT,.,TRBV10-3,TRBJ1-1,14,.
CASSAWDSSSTDTQYF,TGTGCCAGCAGTGCTTGGGACAGCTCTAGCACAGATACGCAGTATTTT,TRBD1,TRBV2,TRBJ2-3,16,.
CASSSGQGTMNTEAFF,TGTGCCAGCAGCTCAGGACAGGGGACCATGAACACTGAAGCTTTCTTT,TRBD1,TRBV5-4,TRBJ1-1,16,few
CASSVLGGQGFRSYNEQFF,TGTGCCAGCAGCGTATTAGGGGGCCAGGGCTTCCGCTCCTACAATGAGCAGTTCTTC,TRBD1,TRBV9,TRBJ2-1,19,.
CSVSSGSYEQYF,TGCAGCGTCTCTAGCGGTTCCTACGAGCAGTACTTC,TRBD2,TRBV29-1,TRBJ2-7,12,.
CASRKFQASYEQYF,TGCGCCAGCAGGAAATTCCAGGCTTCCTACGAGCAGTACTTC,.,TRBV10-2,TRBJ2-7,14,.
CASSPELVSWEQYF,TGTGCCAGCAGCCCCGAGCTAGTTTCGTGGGAGCAGTACTTC,.,TRBV7-2,TRBJ2-7,14,few
CAISEGGTNEKLFF,TGTGCCATCAGTGAAGGGGGAACTAATGAAAAACTGTTTTTT,.,TRBV10-3,TRBJ1-4,14,once
CASSHALLNEKLFF,TGCGCCAGCAGCCACGCGCTCCTTAATGAAAAACTGTTTTTT,.,TRBV5-1,TRBJ1-4,14,.
CASSRTGTPYNSPLHF,TGTGCCAGCTCCCGAACAGGGACCCCATATAATTCACCCCTCCACTTT,.,TRBV18,TRBJ1-6,16,.
CASSARTSDTQYF,TGTGCCAGTAGTGCCAGGACTAGCGATACGCAGTATTTT,TRBD2,TRBV19,TRBJ2-3,13,once
CSLGTSGRGTGTDTQYF,TGTTCCCTTGGGACTAGCGGGAGAGGGACCGGCACAGATACGCAGTATTTT,TRBD2,TRBV7-9,TRBJ2-3,17,.
CASSLGSGYGYTF,TGTGCCAGCAGTTTAGGCTCAGGCTATGGCTACACCTTC,.,TRBV28,TRBJ1-2,13,.
CASSLAGLATYEQYF,TGTGCCAGCAGCTTAGCAGGACTAGCGACCTACGAGCAGTACTTC,TRBD2,TRBV11-2,TRBJ2-7,15,.
CASSRGDSSYEQYF,TGTGCCAGCAGTCGAGGGGACAGCTCCTACGAGCAGTACTTC,TRBD1,TRBV7-8,TRBJ2-7,14,few
CASSPIPGQGAYEQYF,TGTGCCAGCTCCCCCATACCGGGACAGGGGGCATACGAGCAGTACTTC,TRBD1,TRBV2,TRBJ2-7,16,once